Below, 4 T cell receptor beta chains from the same sample are listed, as sequenced in a study of technical replicates of blood from a few donors. Sequencing was performed with immunoSEQ multiplex PCR; in TCRdb, only in-frame clones are kept and a portion is missing. The sample shows roughly 50,000 clones, more than 90% of them seen only once. Material for sequencing was PBMCs. These receptors came from a human donor in good health. Some clones in this sample may be carry-over from other donors' samples.

V gene TRBV7-2 combines with J gene TRBJ2-5; TRBD1 matches 11 bases. Germline V lookup: CDR1 SGHTA, CDR2 FQGNSA. V gave up 5 bases and J gave up 0 bases; unmatched junction bases: 2. CDR3 size: 15 residues. CDR3 DNA: TGTGCCAGCAGCAGGGACAGGGGGAACCAAGAGACCCAGTACTTC. It translates to CASSRDRGNQETQYF.

V is TRBV6-5 and J is TRBJ2-7; 11 bases match TRBD2. Trimming removed 5 bases from V and 9 bases from J; junction bases left unmatched: 9. Germline CDR1 reads MNHEY; CDR2 reads SVGAGI. This CDR3 contains 14 residues. The CDR3, as DNA: TGTGCCAGCAGTCCACGACTAGCGGGAAGGGGGCAGTACTTC. The encoded protein is CASSPRLAGRGQYF.

The gene calls are TRBV30 and TRBJ2-4; a possible D gene is TRBD1 (6 bases). Per the germline V gene, CDR1 is GTSNPN and CDR2 is SVGIG (reference sequence). This CDR3 has 14 amino acids. Trimming took 1 base from V and 11 from J, leaving 18 bases between them. CDR3: CAWSDGAGAYFQYF. The DNA of the CDR3 is TGTGCCTGGAGTGACGGGGCAGGGGCCTACTTTCAGTACTTC.

CDR3 amino acids: CASQGGPPYEQYF. The CDR3 region has the DNA TGCGCCAGCCAAGGGGGCCCTCCCTACGAGCAGTACTTC. This chain connects TRBV5-1 to TRBJ2-7; 7 positions agree with TRBD1. The V gene's germline CDR1 is SGHRS and CDR2 YFSETQ. The CDR3 runs to 13 residues. Trimming cost V 7 bases and J 2 bases; bases outside gene matches: 6.